One sample yielded the 30 T cell receptor beta chains listed below, sequenced in a study of blood T cells in healthy people across ages (dated by TCRdb to the mid-2010s). Libraries were built with 5' RACE. The sequencer listed for this sample is Illumina HiSeq 2500. A second PCR of roughly 7 to 12 cycles was run with a J-beta primer mix and a sample-barcoded 5' primer. TCRdb itself trimmed the public reads at Q25 with fastp, ran MiXCR and retained productive beta chains. Rows are unified per CDR3 protein, each entry keeping the most common DNA and genes. The sample profile shows approximately 580,000 distinct CDR3 sequences; less than 25% of them were found once. The ten largest account for just under 9% of the sample. Separately, the same data were catalogued under a study of T cells of mothers and their children.

Specimen: blood. The receptor set was obtained from a boy aged 5-17 years in good health.

This chain joins TRBV9 and TRBJ2-5, with a weak D call TRBD2 (5 bases). The DNA matches TRBJ2-7 better at its end, which makes the J call doubtful. CDR1 SGDLS and CDR2 YYNGEE come from the germline V gene. CDR3 length: 14 amino acids. The CDR3 reads CASSVYEGGDEQYF. The CDR3 nucleotides read TGTGCCAGCAGCGTATATGAGGGCGGCGACGAGCAGTACTTC.

A remark on this clonotype: The junction does not match germline at one end; this may be a read error. The gene calls are TRBV14 and TRBJ2-4, with D possibly TRBD1 on 5 matching bases. Germline loops: CDR1 SGHDN, CDR2 FVKESK. The CDR3 runs 14 residues. The CDR3 is CASSQDRQLNVQYF. In DNA form, the CDR3 reads TGTGCCAGCAGCCAAGATCGACAGTTAAACGTTCAGTACTTC.

J is TRBJ1-2 and V is TRBV7-2, with unresolved D. CDR3 length: 12 amino acids. CDR1 and CDR2 (germline): SGHTA, FQGNSA. Trimming took off 5 bases at V and 1 base at J, with 5 bases between the two ends. The DNA of the CDR3 is TGTGCCAGCAGCCAACATAACTATGGCTACACCTTC. It is translated as CASSQHNYGYTF. The full variable domain, rest sourced from reference TRBV7-2 and TRBJ1-2, is GAGVSQSPSNKVTEKGKDVELRCDPISGHTALYWYRQSLGQGLEFLIYFQGNSAPDKSGLPSDRFSAERTGGSVSTLTIQRTQQEDSAVYLCASSQHNYGYTFGSGTRLTVV.

Only a few counts were recorded for this clonotype. The V and J genes are TRBV7-8 and TRBJ1-4, with D unresolved. Trimming pared 5 bases from V and 7 bases from J, leaving 17 bases between. CDR3 length: 15 amino acids. Germline loops: CDR1 SGHVS, CDR2 FQNEAQ. As DNA, the CDR3 is TGTGCCAGCAGCCCTTCTCCCGGTGAAGGTGAAAAACTGTTTTTT. Protein product: CASSPSPGEGEKLFF.

The chain is built from TRBV6-5 and TRBJ2-2; 9 nucleotides align to TRBD1. Losses at the gene ends were 2 bases for V and 3 bases for J; bases not matched to a gene: 1. This CDR3 has 15 amino acids. Germline V lookup: CDR1 MNHEY, CDR2 SVGAGI. CDR3 DNA: TGTGCCAGCAGTTACGGGGACAGGGACACCGGGGAGCTGTTTTTT. Translation gives CASSYGDRDTGELFF.

This clonotype was seen more than once but under ten times. An end of the junction differs from the germline gene, which may be a read error. The chain combines TRBV15 with TRBJ2-5; D ambiguous. CDR1 is LNHNV and CDR2 is YYDKDF in the germline V gene (reference sequence). The CDR3 is made up of 16 amino acids. For the CDR3, the DNA is TGTGCCACCAGCGGAGACTTAGGACGGTTTCAAGAGACCCAGTACTTC. As protein: CATSGDLGRFQETQYF.

V and J are TRBV6-6 and TRBJ2-5; 10 nucleotides align to TRBD2. The CDR3 totals 15 residues. The germline V gene encodes CDR1 MNHNY and CDR2 SVGAGI (reference sequence). J gave up 4 bases and V 2 bases, and 4 bases lay outside the gene matches. This chain's CDR3 is CASSYEREGAETQYF. CDR3 coding DNA: TGTGCCAGCAGTTACGAGCGGGAGGGTGCAGAGACCCAGTACTTC.

In this sample, this clonotype turned up a few times. V usage is TRBV11-2 and J usage is TRBJ1-1; no clear D. Germline assignment: CDR1 SGHAT and CDR2 FQNNGV. The CDR3 spans 11 residues. The V and J ends lost 4 bases and 5 bases respectively, with 5 bases between them. The CDR3: CASSSWTEAFF. CDR3 in DNA: TGTGCCAGCAGCTCCTGGACTGAAGCTTTCTTT.

This sequence joins TRBV20-1 and TRBJ2-5; TRBD2 might be the D (5 bases). This CDR3 contains 13 residues. Germline V gene data show CDR1 as DFQATT and CDR2 as SNEGSKA (reference sequence). The V and J ends lost 3 bases and 5 bases respectively, with 13 bases between them. The DNA for the CDR3 is TGCAGTGCTAGTGCGACTAAAGGGGAGACCCAGTACTTC. This encodes CSASATKGETQYF.

This clonotype has at least ten counts. This sequence joins TRBV4-3 and TRBJ2-5; weak D call: TRBD2 (6 bases). Deletions cut 1 base from V and 0 bases from J, with 12 bases between. CDR1 is LGHNA and CDR2 is YSLEER in the germline V gene. This CDR3 region has 16 residues. The CDR3 sequence: CASSQGDAGYQETQYF. CDR3 nucleotides: TGCGCCAGCAGCCAAGGTGACGCGGGGTACCAAGAGACCCAGTACTTC.

There are a few counts of this clonotype. Compared with germline, one end of the junction differs, possibly owing to a read error. The chain recombines TRBV4-3 with TRBJ2-1; 10 bases match TRBD2. This CDR3 region has 13 residues. Germline V lookup: CDR1 LGHNA, CDR2 YSLEER. Here the CDR3 DNA reads TGCGCCAGCAGCCCAGGACTAGCGGATGTAAGGATCTTC. Translated, it gives CASSPGLADVRIF.

The gene calls are TRBV2 and TRBJ1-4; no firm D call. This CDR3 has 15 amino acids. Germline V gene sequence: CDR1 SNHLY, CDR2 FYNNEI. V was shortened by 6 bases and J by 2 bases, with 13 bases between the two germline ends. The CDR3 DNA follows: TGTGCCAGCAGGAGGGAGTTGGGGACTAATGAAAAACTGTTTTTT. Translation gives CASRRELGTNEKLFF.

The CDR3 is CSARDSVGSGTLAEAFF. The CDR3 DNA reads TGCAGTGCTAGAGACTCCGTCGGGAGCGGCACCCTCGCTGAAGCTTTCTTT. This sequence joins TRBV20-1 and TRBJ1-1; the D is unclear. The CDR3 has 17 residues. V lost 0 bases to trimming and J lost 6 bases, with 23 bases between them. Germline assignment: CDR1 DFQATT and CDR2 SNEGSKA (reference sequence).

This clonotype was observed a handful of times. For the CDR3, the DNA is TGTGCCAGCGGGGAGAGGGGCTACACCTTC. Translating it yields CASGERGYTF. J is TRBJ1-2 and V is TRBV12-3 or TRBV12-4, with unresolved D. The V end was cut by 8 bases, the J end by 8 bases, with 9 bases between. The CDR3 has 10 amino acids.

The chain uses TRBV27 and TRBJ2-7; D is possibly TRBD1 or TRBD2 (5 bases each). Germline lookup yields CDR1 MNHEY and CDR2 SMNVEV (reference sequence). V was trimmed by 6 bases and J by 1 base, leaving 19 bases between them. CDR3 length: 16 residues. CDR3 sequence reads: CASSWGSGPGSYEQYF. CDR3 sequence (DNA): TGTGCCAGCAGCTGGGGGTCAGGGCCGGGATCCTACGAGCAGTACTTC.

The rearrangement links TRBV7-9 to TRBJ2-2, with 8 positions matching TRBD1. Trimming cost V 2 bases and J 5 bases; bases outside gene matches: 7. This CDR3 region has 16 residues. The germline CDR1 and CDR2 sequences are SEHNR and FQNEAQ (reference sequence). CDR3 nucleotide sequence: TGTGCCAGCAGCTTAAGTGGGGACAGGCCTACCGGGGAGCTGTTTTTT. Translated: CASSLSGDRPTGELFF.

In this sample, this clonotype turned up a few times. A junction boundary mismatches the germline segment, possibly from a read error. Here the CDR3 reads CTSSLSPGQETQYF. In DNA form, the CDR3 reads TGTACCAGCAGCTTAAGTCCGGGGCAAGAGACCCAGTACTTC. The V and J genes are TRBV11-1 and TRBJ2-5; possible D gene TRBD2, 5 bases. The germline gives CDR1 SGHAT, CDR2 FQDESV (reference sequence). CDR3 size: 14 residues.

This clonotype has more than one count but fewer than ten. The chain recombines TRBV7-9 with TRBJ1-5, with TRBD1 matching over 7 bases. The germline gives CDR1 SEHNR, CDR2 FQNEAQ (reference sequence). Trimming cost V 5 bases and J 4 bases; bases outside gene matches: 8. This CDR3 is 15 amino acids long. The CDR3 is CASSRTGTANQPQHF. As DNA, the CDR3 is TGTGCCAGCAGCCGAACCGGGACAGCAAATCAGCCCCAGCATTTT.

The chain employs TRBV28 and TRBJ2-5, with D possibly being TRBD2 (7 bases). The end of the DNA is better explained by TRBJ2-7, so the J call may be wrong. The length of the CDR3 is 15 residues. Per germline, CDR1 MDHEN and CDR2 SYDVKM. Here the CDR3 DNA reads TGTGCCAGCAACCTTCAATCGGGGGGCCTGTACGAGCAGTACTTC. Translated, it gives CASNLQSGGLYEQYF.

This clonotype showed up just a few times. This rearrangement joins TRBV29-1 to TRBJ2-1; D unclear. V was cut by 4 bases and J by 0 bases, with 7 bases left in between. The CDR3 length is 13 residues. CDR1 SQVTM and CDR2 ANQGSEA come from the germline V gene. The CDR3 DNA reads TGCAGCGTTGGAAGTTCCTCCTACAATGAGCAGTTCTTC. This sequence encodes CSVGSSSYNEQFF.

Of note for this clonotype: Relative to the germline gene, one junction end is altered; a read error may explain this. The gene calls are TRBV7-9 and TRBJ2-1, with D perhaps matching TRBD1 (5 bases). The CDR3 has 12 residues. Germline CDR1 and CDR2: SEHNR and FQNEAQ (reference sequence). CDR3 nucleotide sequence: TGTGCCGGCAGCTTAAGCAGGGATGAGCAGTTCTTC. Its translation: CAGSLSRDEQFF.

CDR3 sequence (DNA): TGTGCCAGCAGCGTAGGGGGGCAGGCCTACGAGCAGTACTTC. This encodes CASSVGGQAYEQYF. The genes are TRBV9 and TRBJ2-1; D may be TRBD1 (6 bases). The end of the DNA fits TRBJ2-7 better, so the J call may be wrong. The CDR3 spans 14 residues. Germline V lookup: CDR1 SGDLS, CDR2 YYNGEE.

This chain connects TRBV20-1 to TRBJ2-3, with TRBD2 matching over 10 bases. CDR3 length equals 16 residues. CDR1 and CDR2 (germline): DFQATT, SNEGSKA (reference sequence). V lost 0 bases to trimming and J lost 2 bases; unmatched junction nucleotides: 5. In nucleotides, the CDR3 is TGCAGTGCTAGAGATACTGGACTAGCGGTCACAGATACGCAGTATTTT. Amino acids: CSARDTGLAVTDTQYF.

Of note for this clonotype: One end of the junction fails to match germline, which may point to a read error. CDR3 in amino acids: CASSWQNAGELFF. CDR3 nucleotide sequence: TGTGCCAGCAGCTGGCAGAACGCCGGGGAGCTGTTTTTT. The chain couples TRBV11-2 to TRBJ2-2; the D is unclear. CDR1 and CDR2 from the germline V gene are SGHAT and FQNNGV. This CDR3 region has 13 residues.

This clonotype appeared many times. The rearrangement links TRBV7-2 to TRBJ2-5; a possible D gene is TRBD2 (5 bases). This CDR3 contains 14 residues. Germline CDR1 SGHTA, CDR2 FQGNSA. V gave up 5 bases and J gave up 7 bases, with 17 bases separating them. CDR3 loop: CASSASRPEGTQYF. The CDR3 DNA reads TGTGCCAGCAGCGCAAGCCGGCCAGAGGGGACCCAGTACTTC.

The chain recombines TRBV12-3 or TRBV12-4 with TRBJ1-1; the D gene is possibly TRBD1 (6 bases). V lost 7 bases and J 4 bases, leaving 13 bases between the germline ends. The CDR3 contains 13 residues. The CDR3: CASTSQGVTEAFF. CDR3 coding DNA: TGTGCCAGCACCTCACAGGGAGTCACTGAAGCTTTCTTT.

This clonotype was counted a few times. At one boundary the junction diverges from the germline segment, which might be a read error. V and J are TRBV24-1 and TRBJ2-4; a possible D gene is TRBD2 (5 bases). Germline values: CDR1 KGHDR, CDR2 SFDVKD. This CDR3 comprises 14 residues. For the CDR3, the DNA is TGTACCACCAGTGAGGGCGGAACCCGGGACATTCAGTACTTC. Translation gives CTTSEGGTRDIQYF.

The chain joins TRBV18 to TRBJ2-7, with D maybe TRBD2 (7 bases). Trimming took off 2 bases at V and 0 bases at J, with 8 bases between the two ends. Germline loops: CDR1 KGHSH, CDR2 LQKENI. This CDR3 region has 14 residues. This CDR3 is CASSPAGASYEQYF. For the CDR3, the DNA is TGTGCCAGCTCACCAGCGGGGGCCTCCTACGAGCAGTACTTC. Complete variable domain (other parts from reference TRBV18 and TRBJ2-7): NAGVMQNPRHLVRRRGQEARLRCSPMKGHSHVYWYRQLPEEGLKFMVYLQKENIIDESGMPKERFSAEFPKEGPSILRIQQVVRGDSAAYFCASSPAGASYEQYFGPGTRLTVT.

The chain couples TRBV6-5 to TRBJ2-6; D is uncertain. The germline V gene encodes CDR1 MNHEY and CDR2 SVGAGI. The CDR3 has 16 amino acids. V was shortened by 0 bases and J by 2 bases, with 8 bases between the two germline ends. The CDR3 loop reads CASSYSREAGANVLTF. The CDR3, as DNA: TGTGCCAGCAGTTACTCGAGAGAGGCTGGGGCCAACGTCCTGACTTTC.

The rearrangement joins TRBV29-1 to TRBJ1-1; tentative D call: TRBD1 (6 bases). The CDR3 consists of 11 residues. From germline, CDR1 is SQVTM and CDR2 ANQGSEA. CDR3 bases: TGCGGCGGGGGGGCGAACACTGAAGCTTTCTTT. Its translation: CGGGANTEAFF.